Shown below are 15 T cell receptor beta chains from a single sample sequenced in a study of cytomegalovirus exposure and HLA in healthy donors. Both 60 Vbeta primers and 13 Jbeta primers went into the PCR. The protocol was immunoSEQ multiplex PCR, while the TCRdb copy is restricted to in-frame clones and leaves out a portion. The data show some 140,000 clones, under 85% seen once. Sequencing used PBMCs. The receptors were sampled from a man aged 25 to 40 in good health and CMV-seronegative.

A remark on this clone: The sample holds other DNA sequences that translate to the same CDR3. J is TRBJ2-5 and V is TRBV9; TRBD2 matches at 10 bases. With 4 bases clipped from V and 5 bases from J, the junction kept 8 bases outside the gene matches. CDR1 is SGDLS and CDR2 is YYNGEE in the germline V gene. This CDR3 has 15 amino acids. DNA of the CDR3: TGTGCCAGCAGCCCAATAGCGGGAGGAGGGGAGACCCAGTACTTC. Protein sequence: CASSPIAGGGETQYF.

This clone appeared a few times. The genes are TRBV28 and TRBJ2-5; possible D gene TRBD2, 5 bases. The CDR3 is made up of 13 amino acids. Germline CDR1 is MDHEN and CDR2 is SYDVKM. Trimming took 8 bases from V and 5 from J, leaving 15 bases between them. The CDR3: CASLRRVYETQYF. CDR3 bases: TGTGCCAGCCTACGGCGGGTATACGAGACCCAGTACTTC.

This chain uses TRBV30 with TRBJ2-3; D perhaps matches TRBD2 (5 bases). The CDR3 is 11 amino acids. Trimming removed 8 bases at V and 6 bases at J, with 12 bases between. The germline V gene encodes CDR1 GTSNPN and CDR2 SVGIG (reference sequence). Here the CDR3 DNA reads TGTGCCAATAGCGTCGCGGATACGCAGTATTTT. Amino acid sequence: CANSVADTQYF.

The CDR3 region has the DNA TGTGCCAGCAGCCAAGTCAGATCTGGAGGCGAGCAGTACTTC. Its translation is CASSQVRSGGEQYF. The V call is TRBV14, the J call TRBJ2-7, with D tentatively TRBD2 (5 bases). The CDR3 is 14 residues long. The V gene lost 1 base and the J gene lost 6 bases, with 13 bases spanning the gap. The germline V gene encodes CDR1 SGHDN and CDR2 FVKESK.

The rearrangement links TRBV9 to TRBJ1-2; TRBD1 might be the D (5 bases). The germline V and J ends were trimmed by 0 bases and 7 bases, with 19 bases remaining between them. CDR1 and CDR2 from the germline V gene are SGDLS and YYNGEE. CDR3 length: 16 residues. In DNA form, the CDR3 reads TGTGCCAGCAGCGTAGCTTCTGCAGCAGGGCATGGTGGCTACACCTTC. Translation: CASSVASAAGHGGYTF.

The chain employs TRBV7-2 and TRBJ2-1; TRBD2 matches at 7 bases. Germline V gene data show CDR1 as SGHTA and CDR2 as FQGNSA. Trimming at V came to 3 bases and at J to 5 bases, leaving 7 bases not matched to a gene. The CDR3 is 15 residues long. For the CDR3, the DNA is TGTGCCAGCAGCTTCCCTAGCGGTCTCCACAATGAGCAGTTCTTC. It encodes CASSFPSGLHNEQFF.

This chain uses TRBV18 with TRBJ2-7; D perhaps matches TRBD2 (6 bases). V was trimmed by 0 bases and J by 6 bases, leaving 12 bases between them. This CDR3 has 14 amino acids. CDR1 is KGHSH and CDR2 is LQKENI in the germline V gene. CDR3 DNA: TGTGCCAGCTCACCACCTGCGGGATCGCGCGAGCAGTACTTC. Its translation: CASSPPAGSREQYF.

A word on this clone: Additional DNA sequences in this sample encode the identical CDR3. The chain has TRBV27 and TRBJ1-1; D gene uncertain. The CDR3 totals 13 residues. Trimming removed 3 bases from V and 1 base from J, with 6 bases in between. CDR1 and CDR2 (germline): MNHEY, SMNVEV (reference sequence). CDR3 coding DNA: TGTGCCAGCAGTTTTAGAGGGAACACTGAAGCTTTCTTT. Residues: CASSFRGNTEAFF.

The genes are TRBV7-8 and TRBJ1-5, with a tentative D call TRBD1 (6 bases). CDR1 and CDR2 from the germline V gene are SGHVS and FQNEAQ. Between the trimmed V and J ends, which lost 1 base and 6 bases, there was a span of 16 bases. The CDR3 totals 16 residues. Here the CDR3 DNA reads TGTGCCAGCAGCTTAGAGGGGGTCCTATCGCCTCAGCCCCAGCATTTT. Its translation is CASSLEGVLSPQPQHF. The full variable domain, in which reference TRBV7-8 and TRBJ1-5 provide the parts outside the CDR3, is GAGVSQSPRYKVAKRGQDVALRCDPISGHVSLFWYQQALGQGPEFLTYFQNEAQLDKSGLPSDRFFAERPEGSVSTLKIQRTQQEDSAVYLCASSLEGVLSPQPQHFGDGTRLSIL.

This clone was seen a handful of times. This chain joins TRBV7-2 and TRBJ2-7; TRBD2 aligns across 9 bases. Germline loops: CDR1 SGHTA, CDR2 FQGNSA. The CDR3 has 15 amino acids. V was pared by 2 bases and J by 7 bases, with 9 bases of the junction left unmatched. The CDR3 nucleotides read TGTGCCAGCAGCTTATACCTAGCGGGGAATGTAGAGCAGTACTTC. This sequence encodes CASSLYLAGNVEQYF.

This chain links TRBV7-2 with TRBJ2-1, with 12 nucleotides matching TRBD2. The CDR3 spans 16 residues. Trimming removed 4 bases from V and 7 bases from J; junction bases left unmatched: 8. Germline CDR1 SGHTA, CDR2 FQGNSA. CDR3 coding DNA: TGTGCCAGCAGCTCATCTAGCGGGGGGGCCGGGAATGAGCAGTTCTTC. It specifies CASSSSSGGAGNEQFF.

This clone appeared a single time. The V gene is TRBV27, the J gene TRBJ2-7; D possibly corresponds to TRBD2 (5 bases). Germline V gives CDR1 MNHEY, CDR2 SMNVEV (reference sequence). Trimming stripped 5 bases from V and 3 bases from J, with 20 bases between. The CDR3 length is 16 residues. The CDR3 sequence: CASSGLRGEVYYEQYF. DNA of the CDR3: TGTGCCAGCAGTGGACTCCGGGGAGAGGTTTACTACGAGCAGTACTTC.

This clone was observed a handful of times. The V gene is TRBV6-1, the J gene TRBJ2-5, with 14 nucleotides matching TRBD2. The ends lost 2 bases at V and 4 bases at J; junction bases unmatched: 12. This CDR3 region has 19 residues. Per the germline V gene, CDR1 is MNHNS and CDR2 is SASEGT. CDR3 region: CASSERWGRTSGGRETQYF. DNA for the CDR3: TGTGCCAGCAGTGAAAGGTGGGGCCGGACTAGCGGGGGGCGAGAGACCCAGTACTTC.

The sample holds a few counts of this clone. This chain connects TRBV4-1 to TRBJ2-7; perhaps TRBD2 as D (7 bases). V lost 1 base to trimming and J lost 2 bases, with 12 bases between them. The CDR3 spans 15 residues. Germline V CDR1 and CDR2: MGHRA, YSYEKL. CDR3 residues: CASSQAVGGPYEQYF. CDR3 bases: TGCGCCAGCAGCCAAGCAGTCGGGGGGCCCTACGAGCAGTACTTC.

This sequence joins TRBV4-3 and TRBJ2-7, with 8 bases fitting TRBD2. CDR1 is LGHNA, CDR2 YSLEER, per germline. V shed 1 base, J shed 3 bases, and the junction held 8 bases outside the gene matches. The CDR3 is 16 amino acids. The CDR3 sequence: CASSQVLLAESYEQYF. The CDR3 coding sequence is TGCGCCAGCAGCCAAGTGCTACTAGCGGAGAGCTACGAGCAGTACTTC.